The following is a T cell receptor (beta chain) sequence with its context. Other DNA sequences of this sample code for an identical CDR3. Libraries were prepared by immunoSEQ multiplex PCR; TCRdb keeps only in-frame clonotypes and omits some of them. The repertoire includes fewer than 350,000 clones, 80% to 90% of them detected once, and around 2.2% sits in the top ten. Germline CDR1 reads SGHDT; CDR2 reads YYEEEE. Trimming removed 0 bases from V and 1 base from J, with 8 bases in between. This CDR3 is 15 amino acids long. Enrollees, about 18 to 90 years old, lived in some 24 US areas. The sample is drawn from a study of blood T cell repertoires in COVID-19. The overall study: Sample material is recorded as cDNA or gDNA derived from T cells, B-cell-depleted T cells, or PBMCs.

This chain links TRBV5-6 with TRBJ1-3; D is possibly TRBD1 (5 bases). Material for sequencing was PBMCs or T cells enriched from blood (not recorded which). The sequence derives from a man younger than 40 who had recovered from COVID-19. CDR3: CASSLGSGSGNTIYF. CDR3 sequence (DNA): TGTGCCAGCAGCTTGGGGTCAGGGTCTGGAAACACCATATATTTT. The whole variable domain, filled in from reference TRBV5-6 and TRBJ1-3, reads DAGVTQSPTHLIKTRGQQVTLRCSPKSGHDTVSWYQQALGQGPQFIFQYYEEEERQRGNFPDRFSGHQFPNYSSELNVNALLLGDSALYLCASSLGSGSGNTIYFGEGSWLTVV.